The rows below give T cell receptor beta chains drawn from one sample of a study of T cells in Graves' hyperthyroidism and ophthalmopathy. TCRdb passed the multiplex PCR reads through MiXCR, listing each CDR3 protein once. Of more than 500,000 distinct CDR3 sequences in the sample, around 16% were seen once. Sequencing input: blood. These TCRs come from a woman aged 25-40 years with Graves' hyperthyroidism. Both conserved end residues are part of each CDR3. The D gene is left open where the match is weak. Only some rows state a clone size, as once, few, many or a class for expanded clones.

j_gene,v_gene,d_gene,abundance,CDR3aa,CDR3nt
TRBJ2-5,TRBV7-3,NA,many,CASSFQLAETQYF,TGTGCCAGCAGCTTCCAGCTCGCTGAGACCCAGTACTTC
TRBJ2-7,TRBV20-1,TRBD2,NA,CSARNAGGEQYF,TGCAGTGCTAGAAATGCGGGGGGCGAGCAGTACTTC
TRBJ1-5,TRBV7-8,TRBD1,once,CASIQGARSNQRQHF,TGTGCCAGCATACAGGGGGCGCGGAGCAATCAGCGCCAGCATTTT
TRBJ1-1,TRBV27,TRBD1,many,CASSPDRGGTEAFF,TGTGCCAGCAGCCCCGACAGGGGAGGAACTGAAGCTTTCTTT
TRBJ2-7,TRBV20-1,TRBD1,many,CSARPTRGSYEQYF,TGCAGTGCTAGGCCCACCAGGGGGTCCTACGAGCAGTACTTC
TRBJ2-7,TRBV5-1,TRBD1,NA,CASSSGQGFDEQYF,TGCGCCAGCAGCTCCGGACAGGGTTTCGACGAGCAGTACTTC
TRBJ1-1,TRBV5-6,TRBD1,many,CASSLGQGLTEAFF,TGTGCCAGCAGCCTGGGACAGGGACTCACTGAAGCTTTCTTT
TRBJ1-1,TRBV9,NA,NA,CASSVSSQGGSTEAFF,TGTGCCAGCAGCGTATCCTCACAGGGTGGGAGCACTGAAGCTTTCTTT
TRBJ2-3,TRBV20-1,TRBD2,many,CSARDKRGNTDTQYF,TGCAGTGCTAGAGACAAGCGGGGGAACACAGATACGCAGTATTTT
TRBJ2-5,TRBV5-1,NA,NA,CASSLMTGRETQYF,TGCGCCAGCAGCTTGATGACAGGGAGGGAGACCCAGTACTTC
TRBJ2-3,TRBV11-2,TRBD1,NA,CASSSFGTGLIDTQYF,TGTGCCAGCAGTTCCTTTGGGACAGGGTTGATAGATACGCAGTATTTT
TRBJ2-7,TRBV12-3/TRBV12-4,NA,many,CASSLGDISYEQYF,TGTGCCAGCAGTTTAGGGGACATCTCCTACGAGCAGTACTTC
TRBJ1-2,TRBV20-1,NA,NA,CSARVVITSTANYGYTF,TGCAGTGCTAGAGTAGTGATTACATCGACTGCTAACTATGGCTACACCTTC
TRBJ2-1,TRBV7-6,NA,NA,CASSLVSGQGGRVEQFF,TGTGCCAGCAGCTTAGTCTCGGGACAAGGGGGTCGTGTTGAGCAGTTCTTC
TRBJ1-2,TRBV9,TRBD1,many,CASSPWDSNNYGYTF,TGTGCCAGCAGCCCGTGGGACAGTAATAACTATGGCTACACCTTC
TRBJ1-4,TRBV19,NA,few,CASSFRGNNEKLFF,TGTGCCAGTAGTTTCAGAGGAAATAATGAAAAACTGTTTTTT
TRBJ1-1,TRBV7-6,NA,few,CASSFKGGTEAFF,TGTGCCAGCAGCTTTAAGGGGGGAACTGAAGCTTTCTTT
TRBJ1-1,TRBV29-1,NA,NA,CSVVDGQNTEASF,TGCAGCGTTGTCGACGGACAAAACACTGAAGCTTCCTTT
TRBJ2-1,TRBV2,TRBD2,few,CASSLTSGLSSYNEQFF,TGTGCCAGCAGCCTGACTAGCGGGTTGAGCTCCTACAATGAGCAGTTCTTC
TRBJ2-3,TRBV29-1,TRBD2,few,CSVVGLDISDTQYF,TGCAGCGTTGTTGGACTAGATATTTCAGATACGCAGTATTTT
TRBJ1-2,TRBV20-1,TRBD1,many,CSAHLRGQGNYGYTF,TGCAGTGCCCACTTAAGGGGACAGGGAAACTATGGCTACACCTTC
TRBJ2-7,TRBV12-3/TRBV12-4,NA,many,CASSLDSLGYEQYF,TGTGCCAGCAGTTTAGACAGCCTGGGGTACGAGCAGTACTTC
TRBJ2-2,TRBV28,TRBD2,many,CASSFQARTSGRNTGELFF,TGTGCCAGCAGTTTCCAAGCACGAACTAGCGGGAGGAACACCGGGGAGCTGTTTTTT
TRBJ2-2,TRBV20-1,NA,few,CSAREGGGGELFF,TGCAGTGCTAGAGAAGGAGGGGGCGGGGAGCTGTTTTTT
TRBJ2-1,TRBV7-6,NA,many,CASSSGRASYNEQFF,TGTGCCAGCAGCAGCGGAAGGGCCTCCTACAATGAGCAGTTCTTC
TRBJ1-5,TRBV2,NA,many,CASSATGNQPQHF,TGTGCCAGCAGTGCGACCGGCAATCAGCCCCAGCATTTT
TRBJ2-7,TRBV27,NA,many,CASSLSGAYYEQYF,TGTGCCAGCAGTTTATCGGGGGCTTACTACGAGCAGTACTTC
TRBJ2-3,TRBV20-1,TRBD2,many,CSASRGTSGTDTQYF,TGCAGTGCTAGTCGAGGGACTAGCGGCACAGATACGCAGTATTTT
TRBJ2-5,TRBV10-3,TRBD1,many,CAISESGTGEETQYF,TGTGCCATCAGTGAATCCGGGACAGGGGAAGAGACCCAGTACTTC
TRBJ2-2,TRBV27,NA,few,CASSSRLTTGELFF,TGTGCCAGCAGTTCCCGACTCACCACCGGGGAGCTGTTTTTT
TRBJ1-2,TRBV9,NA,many,CASRPILLRGPDGYTF,TGTGCCAGCAGACCCATCCTACTAAGGGGTCCGGATGGCTACACCTTC
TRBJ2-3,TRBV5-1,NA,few,CASSLEGVDTQYF,TGCGCCAGCAGCTTGGAAGGGGTAGATACGCAGTATTTT
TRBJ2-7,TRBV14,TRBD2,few,CASSKSGGSGSYEQYF,TGTGCCAGCAGCAAGAGTGGAGGTAGCGGGTCCTACGAGCAGTACTTC
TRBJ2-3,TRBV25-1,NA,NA,CASSDGGGPDTQYF,TGTGCCAGCAGTGACGGAGGGGGTCCAGATACGCAGTATTTT
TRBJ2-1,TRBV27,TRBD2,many,CASSPSGSPYNEQFF,TGTGCCAGCAGCCCTAGCGGGAGCCCCTACAATGAGCAGTTCTTC
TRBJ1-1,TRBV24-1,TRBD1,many,CATRGQSDTEAFF,TGTGCCACCAGGGGACAGTCCGACACTGAAGCTTTCTTT
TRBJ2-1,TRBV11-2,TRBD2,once,CASSLKGAGGLEQFF,TGTGCCAGCAGCTTAAAGGGAGCGGGAGGGCTTGAGCAGTTCTTC
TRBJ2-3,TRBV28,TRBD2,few,CASSFLAGGPGFYPDTQYF,TGTGCCAGCAGTTTCCTAGCGGGAGGGCCAGGTTTCTATCCAGATACGCAGTATTTT
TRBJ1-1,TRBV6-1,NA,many,CASSAFGDIAEAFF,TGTGCCAGCAGTGCTTTTGGGGATATAGCTGAAGCTTTCTTT
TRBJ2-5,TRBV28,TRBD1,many,CASSSQGAPQETQYF,TGTGCCAGCAGTTCCCAGGGGGCCCCCCAAGAGACCCAGTACTTC
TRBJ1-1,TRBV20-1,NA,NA,CSAEDAGTRNTEAFF,TGCAGTGCGGAAGATGCCGGGACAAGGAACACTGAAGCTTTCTTT
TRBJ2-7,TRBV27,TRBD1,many,CASSLASGGISYEQYF,TGTGCCAGCAGTCTAGCCTCAGGGGGCATCTCCTACGAGCAGTACTTC